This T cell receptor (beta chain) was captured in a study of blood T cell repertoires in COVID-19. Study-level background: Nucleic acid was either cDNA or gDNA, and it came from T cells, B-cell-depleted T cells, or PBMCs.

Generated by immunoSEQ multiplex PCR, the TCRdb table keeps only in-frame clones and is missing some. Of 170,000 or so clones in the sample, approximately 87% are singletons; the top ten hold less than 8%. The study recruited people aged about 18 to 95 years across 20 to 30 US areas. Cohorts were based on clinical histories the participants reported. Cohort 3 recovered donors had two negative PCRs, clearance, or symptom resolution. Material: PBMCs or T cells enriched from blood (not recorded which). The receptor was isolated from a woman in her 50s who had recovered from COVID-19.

DNA of the CDR3: TGTGCCAGCAGCGTAGTTGGCGGGGACAATGAGCAGTTCTTC. Translating it yields CASSVVGGDNEQFF. The chain is built from TRBV9 and TRBJ2-1; D is possibly TRBD2 (6 bases). The CDR3 runs to 14 residues. Germline CDR1 SGDLS, CDR2 YYNGEE. V dropped 0 bases and J dropped 5 bases, with 9 bases sitting between them.